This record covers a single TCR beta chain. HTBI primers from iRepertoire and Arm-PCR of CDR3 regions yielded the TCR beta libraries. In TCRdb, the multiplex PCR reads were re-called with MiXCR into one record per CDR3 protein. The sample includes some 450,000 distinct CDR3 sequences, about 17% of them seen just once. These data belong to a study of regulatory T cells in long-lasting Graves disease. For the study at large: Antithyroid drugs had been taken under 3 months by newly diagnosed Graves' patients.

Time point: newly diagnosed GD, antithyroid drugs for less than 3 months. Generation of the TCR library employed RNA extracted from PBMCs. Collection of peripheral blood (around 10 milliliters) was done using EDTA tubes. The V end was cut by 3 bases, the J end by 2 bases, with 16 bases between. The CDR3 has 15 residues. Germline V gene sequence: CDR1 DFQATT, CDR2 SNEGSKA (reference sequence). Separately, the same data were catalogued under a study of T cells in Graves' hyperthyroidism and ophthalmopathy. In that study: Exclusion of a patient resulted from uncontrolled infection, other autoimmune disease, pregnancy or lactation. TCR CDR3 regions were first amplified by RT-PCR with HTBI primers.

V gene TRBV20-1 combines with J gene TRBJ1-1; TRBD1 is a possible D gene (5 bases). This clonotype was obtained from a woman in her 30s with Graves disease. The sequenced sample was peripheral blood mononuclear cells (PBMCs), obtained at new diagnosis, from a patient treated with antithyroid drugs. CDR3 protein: CSASDALGGNTEAFF. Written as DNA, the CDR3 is TGCAGTGCTAGTGACGCTTTGGGGGGAAACACTGAAGCTTTCTTT.